This T cell receptor (beta chain) appears in the sequencing data of a study of OX40 agonist ivuxolimab in advanced cancers. Study at large: Ivuxolimab is a fully human IgG2 antibody that activates OX40 (CD134). Patients were dosed intravenously with ivuxolimab at 0.01 to 10 mg/kg every 2 weeks. Three individuals attained partial responses, comprising one hepatocellular carcinoma case and two cutaneous melanoma cases.

V was pared by 5 bases and J by 4 bases, with 22 bases between. Germline V lookup: CDR1 SEHNR, CDR2 FQNEAQ (reference sequence). CDR3 length: 17 amino acids. Measured with immunoSEQ multiplex PCR; TCRdb has only the in-frame clones, and not every one. There are roughly 61,000 clones in the sample; 70% to 90% occur only once, and approximately 0.3% lies in the top ten. The sequences come from CD4+ or CD8+ T cells sorted from blood, collected in a trial of the OX40 agonist ivuxolimab. This sequence joins TRBV7-9 and TRBJ2-3, with D tentatively TRBD1 (6 bases). This clonotype was sampled from an adult with an advanced solid tumor such as melanoma, head and neck, liver or kidney cancer. CDR3 amino acids: CASSRSGTQIRADTQYF. DNA of the CDR3: TGTGCCAGCAGCCGGTCCGGGACACAAATTCGGGCAGATACGCAGTATTTT.